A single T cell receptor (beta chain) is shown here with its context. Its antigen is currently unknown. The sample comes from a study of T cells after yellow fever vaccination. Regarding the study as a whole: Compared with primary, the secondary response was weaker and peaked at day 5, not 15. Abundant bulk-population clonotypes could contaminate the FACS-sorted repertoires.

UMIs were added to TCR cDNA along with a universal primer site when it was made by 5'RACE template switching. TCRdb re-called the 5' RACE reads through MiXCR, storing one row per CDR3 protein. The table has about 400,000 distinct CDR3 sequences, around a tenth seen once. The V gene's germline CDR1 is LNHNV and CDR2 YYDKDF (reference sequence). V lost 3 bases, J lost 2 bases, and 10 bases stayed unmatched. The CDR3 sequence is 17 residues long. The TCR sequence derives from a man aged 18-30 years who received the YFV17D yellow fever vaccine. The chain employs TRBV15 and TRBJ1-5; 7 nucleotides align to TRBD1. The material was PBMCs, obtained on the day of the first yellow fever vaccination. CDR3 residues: CATSRTTGAIGNQPQHF. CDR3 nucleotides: TGTGCCACCAGCAGGACCACAGGGGCGATCGGCAATCAGCCCCAGCATTTT.